This T cell receptor (beta chain) was recovered during a study of cytomegalovirus exposure and HLA in healthy donors. Background on the study: In a previous analysis, some 120 million unique TCR beta sequences were found from 170 million or so T cells. General observations from the study: TRBV6-2, TRBV6-3 and some other V segments were unresolvable in 87-base-pair reads. Roughly uniform depth of sequencing across donors was assumed in presence/absence analyses. Per published reports, the classifier diagnosed cytomegalovirus status with high specificity and sensitivity.

Note on this clone: Its specificity is not known.

Primers included in the PCR were 60 Vbeta and 13 Jbeta primers. The protocol was immunoSEQ multiplex PCR, while the TCRdb copy is restricted to in-frame clones and leaves out a portion. In the table there are about 180,000 clones, 76% of which are singletons. The V end was cut by 3 bases, the J end by 4 bases, with 14 bases between. CDR3 length: 15 residues. CDR1 and CDR2 (germline): WNHNN, SYGVQD (reference sequence). The sequencing sample was made of PBMCs. The receptor's source is a man between 18 and 29 years old in good health and CMV-seronegative. This chain joins TRBV10-1 and TRBJ2-3, with D hard to call. CDR3 loop: CASSDNRVLPDTQYF. The CDR3 nucleotides are TGCGCCAGCAGTGATAATAGAGTTCTTCCAGATACGCAGTATTTT.